Below are 28 T cell receptor beta chains sequenced from a single sample in a study of T cell repertoires in cytomegalovirus infection (dated by TCRdb to between 2018 and 2021). The listed sequencing device is Illumina HiSeq 1500. Using fastp trimming at Q25 and MiXCR clonotype assembly, TCRdb reanalyzed the public sequencing data and kept in-frame beta chains. Entries are consolidated by CDR3 protein sequence, retaining the most common genes and DNA. The sample profile shows approximately 200,000 distinct CDR3 sequences; roughly 20% of them were found once. Together, the top ten hold about 20% of the sample. Sequencing input: CD8+ T cells from PBMCs. The receptors come from a human donor in good health (CMV status not recorded). Some clones in this sample may be carry-over from other donors' samples.

This clonotype was found many times. The V and J genes are TRBV10-3 and TRBJ2-4, with 7 positions matching TRBD2. The V gene's germline CDR1 is ENHRY and CDR2 SYGVKD. This CDR3 is 15 amino acids long. The V segment lost 0 bases and the J segment 3 bases; nucleotides outside the gene matches: 2. The CDR3 region has the DNA TGTGCCATCAGTGAGTCGTCTAGCGGCAAAAACATTCAGTACTTC. Its translation is CAISESSSGKNIQYF.

This clonotype was counted many times. The chain couples TRBV6-1 to TRBJ2-7; the D gene is possibly TRBD2 (5 bases). CDR3 length: 14 residues. Germline-derived CDR1 and CDR2 are MNHNS and SASEGT. Trimming stripped 10 bases from V and 2 bases from J, with 18 bases between. CDR3 protein: CATSDGIGAYEQYF. The CDR3 DNA follows: TGTGCCACTTCGGACGGGATCGGGGCCTACGAGCAGTACTTC.

In nucleotides, the CDR3 is TGTGCCAGCAGCGAGGGACAGGGGAACTATGGCTACACCTTC. It encodes CASSEGQGNYGYTF. This chain joins TRBV7-4 and TRBJ1-2; TRBD1 agrees at 10 bases. The length of the CDR3 is 14 residues. After removal of 5 bases from V and 2 bases from J, the junction contained 2 bases not matched to a gene. Germline lookup yields CDR1 SGHVT and CDR2 SQSDAQ.

The chain joins TRBV7-6 to TRBJ1-5; D is unresolved. Per germline, CDR1 SGHVS and CDR2 FNYEAQ. The CDR3 has 13 residues. The ends were cut back, 5 bases at V and 7 bases at J, with 12 bases in the middle. CDR3 residues: CASSPRVGQPQHF. The CDR3 coding sequence is TGTGCCAGCAGCCCTAGAGTGGGCCAGCCCCAGCATTTT.

V gene TRBV29-1 combines with J gene TRBJ2-2; no firm D call. The CDR3 is 14 amino acids. V lost 5 bases and J 2 bases, leaving 12 bases between the germline ends. Germline V gene data show CDR1 as SQVTM and CDR2 as ANQGSEA. CDR3 amino acids: CSVQSRYNTGELFF. DNA for the CDR3: TGCAGCGTTCAGAGCAGATACAACACCGGGGAGCTGTTTTTT.

This clonotype was seen at least ten times. V and J are TRBV7-9 and TRBJ2-1; D gene ambiguous. This CDR3 has 14 amino acids. Germline assignment: CDR1 SEHNR and CDR2 FQNEAQ (reference sequence). V was clipped by 5 bases and J by 7 bases, with 15 bases between them. DNA of the CDR3: TGTGCCAGCAGCCCCCCCCCGATCGGTAATGAGCAGTTCTTC. Translating it yields CASSPPPIGNEQFF.

The chain couples TRBV7-9 to TRBJ2-7; D possibly corresponds to TRBD2 (6 bases). CDR1 SEHNR and CDR2 FQNEAQ come from the germline V gene (reference sequence). Trimming cost V 1 base and J 5 bases, with 12 bases left between them. The CDR3 consists of 14 residues. CDR3 residues: CASSLVGGIDEQYF. The CDR3, as DNA: TGTGCCAGCAGCTTAGTGGGGGGAATCGACGAGCAGTACTTC. The full variable domain, in which reference TRBV7-9 and TRBJ2-7 provide the parts outside the CDR3, is DTGVSQNPRHKITKRGQNVTFRCDPISEHNRLYWYRQTLGQGPEFLTYFQNEAQLEKSRLLSDRFSAERPKGSFSTLEIQRTEQGDSAMYLCASSLVGGIDEQYFGPGTRLTVT.

With respect to this clonotype: A single base separates this from a much larger clone, so it may be a read error. This chain links TRBV7-9 with TRBJ2-3, with TRBD1 identical over 7 bases. The CDR3 runs 15 residues. Germline V gives CDR1 SEHNR, CDR2 FQNEAQ (reference sequence). This chain's CDR3 is CAGSLGGLSTDTQYF. The CDR3 DNA reads TGTGCCGGCAGCTTAGGGGGCCTATCCACAGATACGCAGTATTTT.

The table lists this clonotype with a few counts. This rearrangement joins TRBV4-1 to TRBJ2-3; 7 nucleotides align to TRBD1. Germline V gene data show CDR1 as MGHRA and CDR2 as YSYEKL. The CDR3 is made up of 13 amino acids. The ends lost 6 bases at V and 6 bases at J; junction bases unmatched: 6. CDR3: CASSSGQEDTQYF. In DNA, the CDR3 is TGCGCCAGCAGTTCTGGACAGGAGGATACGCAGTATTTT.

This clonotype occurred a few times. The chain has TRBV7-4 and TRBJ2-5; D might be TRBD2 (6 bases). The length of the CDR3 is 15 residues. The germline V gene has CDR1 SGHVT and CDR2 SQSDAQ. V was cut by 11 bases and J by 4 bases, with 23 bases left in between. CDR3: CACQRVLPGRETQYF. The CDR3 bases are TGTGCCTGCCAGCGGGTACTCCCCGGGAGAGAGACCCAGTACTTC.

A word on this clonotype: A junction boundary mismatches the germline segment, possibly from a read error. The gene calls are TRBV12-3 or TRBV12-4 and TRBJ1-1; TRBD1 matches at 8 bases. This CDR3 is built from 14 residues. The CDR3 sequence: CVSSPGGLNTEAFF. CDR3 DNA: TGTGTCAGCAGTCCAGGGGGCTTGAACACTGAAGCTTTCTTT.

The rearrangement uses TRBV6-1 and TRBJ2-7; D gene uncertain. The germline V gene encodes CDR1 MNHNS and CDR2 SASEGT. V lost 8 bases, J lost 0 bases, and 14 bases lay in between. The CDR3 totals 14 residues. The CDR3 here is CASHPHRDSYEQYF. DNA for the CDR3: TGTGCCAGCCATCCTCATAGGGACTCCTACGAGCAGTACTTC.

This clonotype was seen ten or more times. V usage is TRBV19 and J usage is TRBJ2-7, with D perhaps TRBD2 (6 bases). Germline V CDR1 and CDR2: LNHDA, SQIVND (reference sequence). The V and J ends lost 4 bases and 6 bases respectively, with 16 bases between them. This CDR3 region has 14 residues. The CDR3 spells CASSTLGGIGEQYF. CDR3 in DNA: TGTGCCAGTAGTACCCTCGGAGGGATCGGCGAGCAGTACTTC.

This clonotype was counted at least ten times. The genes are TRBV12-5 and TRBJ2-5; the D gene is possibly TRBD1 (5 bases). Germline V gene lookup returns CDR1 LGHNT and CDR2 FRNRAP. This CDR3 comprises 15 residues. The germline V and J ends were trimmed by 1 base and 5 bases, with 14 bases remaining between them. The chain's CDR3 is CASGLAPGHSETQYF. DNA of the CDR3: TGTGCTAGTGGTTTGGCCCCTGGACACTCGGAGACCCAGTACTTC.

V and J are TRBV4-1 and TRBJ1-1; no clear D. This CDR3 region has 13 residues. Trimming removed 1 base at V and 3 bases at J, with 6 bases between. Germline V gene data show CDR1 as MGHRA and CDR2 as YSYEKL. CDR3 in DNA: TGCGCCAGCAGCCAAGGACTATACACTGAAGCTTTCTTT. Translated, it gives CASSQGLYTEAFF.

There are a few counts of this clonotype. This chain connects TRBV28 to TRBJ2-1, with TRBD2 matching 8 bases. Germline V gene data show CDR1 as MDHEN and CDR2 as SYDVKM. The length of the CDR3 is 16 residues. V gave up 6 bases and J gave up 7 bases; unmatched junction bases: 14. CDR3 bases: TGTGCCAGCAGCCCCCAGGGAGCGGGGGTAGGAAATGAGCAGTTCTTC. Translated: CASSPQGAGVGNEQFF.

This clonotype has at least ten counts. This sequence joins TRBV28 and TRBJ2-1; D is possibly TRBD1 or TRBD2 (5 bases each). Trimming took 3 bases from V and 1 from J, leaving 10 bases between them. CDR3 length: 15 residues. The germline V gene encodes CDR1 MDHEN and CDR2 SYDVKM. The CDR3 nucleotides are TGTGCCAGCAGTTTTCAGGGAGATTCCTACAATGAGCAGTTCTTC. This gives the protein CASSFQGDSYNEQFF.

This clonotype came up a few times. The J gene is TRBJ2-7, the V gene TRBV20-1; 7 bases match TRBD1. From germline, CDR1 is DFQATT and CDR2 SNEGSKA (reference sequence). Unmatched junction bases numbered 2, after V lost 1 base and J lost 2 bases. This CDR3 has 13 residues. The CDR3 loop is CSARADRTYEQYF. CDR3 in DNA: TGCAGTGCTAGAGCGGACAGGACCTACGAGCAGTACTTC.

This chain links TRBV19 with TRBJ2-1; 8 nucleotides align to TRBD1. Per the germline V gene, CDR1 is LNHDA and CDR2 is SQIVND (reference sequence). This CDR3 has 12 amino acids. J lost 10 bases, V lost 9 bases, and 8 bases had no gene match. CDR3 protein: CASTQGAREQFF. The CDR3, as DNA: TGTGCCAGCACCCAGGGGGCAAGGGAGCAGTTCTTC.

The sample holds a few counts of this clonotype. The rearrangement links TRBV30 to TRBJ1-1; D gene unclear. The CDR3 loop spans 13 amino acids. Germline values: CDR1 GTSNPN, CDR2 SVGIG (reference sequence). V dropped 5 bases and J dropped 1 base, with 11 bases sitting between them. DNA for the CDR3: TGTGCCTGGGGGATCGCAGAGAACACTGAAGCTTTCTTT. Its translation: CAWGIAENTEAFF.

This clonotype was recorded at least ten times. The rearrangement joins TRBV6-5 to TRBJ1-1, with TRBD1 matching 9 bases. The CDR3 runs 15 residues. With V trimmed by 0 bases and J by 7 bases, 6 bases remained unmatched. The V gene's germline CDR1 is MNHEY and CDR2 SVGAGI. CDR3 nucleotides: TGTGCCAGCAGTTACTCGACTGGACAGGGGTTTGAAGCTTTCTTT. Its translation is CASSYSTGQGFEAFF.

The chain joins TRBV30 to TRBJ2-1; D is possibly TRBD1 or TRBD2 (5 bases each). This CDR3 is 15 amino acids long. The ends were cut back, 4 bases at V and 0 bases at J, with 13 bases in the middle. CDR1 and CDR2 from the germline V gene are GTSNPN and SVGIG (reference sequence). The CDR3 DNA follows: TGTGCCTGGACCGGGGACGATAGCTCCTACAATGAGCAGTTCTTC. Its protein product is CAWTGDDSSYNEQFF.

The V call is TRBV28, the J call TRBJ2-2; 7 nucleotides match TRBD2. This CDR3 is 16 amino acids long. Germline assignment: CDR1 MDHEN and CDR2 SYDVKM. V shed 3 bases, J shed 2 bases, and the junction held 6 bases outside the gene matches. The CDR3 protein is CASSLGGGPNTGELFF. The DNA for the CDR3 is TGTGCCAGCAGTTTGGGGGGGGGTCCTAACACCGGGGAGCTGTTTTTT.

The chain carries TRBV5-4 and TRBJ1-3; D is undetermined. With 4 bases removed from V and 0 bases from J, the gap between germline ends came to 5 bases. From germline, CDR1 is SGHNT and CDR2 YYREEE (reference sequence). The length of the CDR3 is 13 residues. For the CDR3, the DNA is TGTGCCAGCAGCCTTAACTCTGGAAACACCATATATTTT. This codes for CASSLNSGNTIYF.

This clonotype was seen only a few times. The V call is TRBV15, the J call TRBJ1-4, with D maybe TRBD1 (5 bases). Germline assignment: CDR1 LNHNV and CDR2 YYDKDF (reference sequence). CDR3 length: 14 amino acids. The V end was cut by 5 bases, the J end by 4 bases, with 11 bases between. The CDR3 loop is CATSGASGNEKLFF. CDR3 DNA sequence: TGTGCCACCAGCGGGGCTAGCGGTAATGAAAAACTGTTTTTT.

This clonotype was observed a handful of times. V usage is TRBV5-4 and J usage is TRBJ2-5, with D uncertain. Trimming stripped 4 bases from V and 3 bases from J, with 7 bases between. Germline lookup yields CDR1 SGHNT and CDR2 YYREEE (reference sequence). There are 12 residues in the CDR3. CDR3 bases: TGTGCCAGCAGCCGGGCGAAAGAGACCCAGTACTTC. It translates to CASSRAKETQYF. The variable domain in full, completed from reference TRBV5-4 and TRBJ2-5, reads ETGVTQSPTHLIKTRGQQVTLRCSSQSGHNTVSWYQQALGQGPQFIFQYYREEENGRGNFPPRFSGLQFPNYSSELNVNALELDDSALYLCASSRAKETQYFGPGTRLLVL.

The chain combines TRBV24-1 with TRBJ2-3, with TRBD1 as a possible D gene (5 bases). The CDR3 length is 14 residues. Trimming left V 5 bases short and J 0 bases short, with 8 bases between. Germline-derived CDR1 and CDR2 are KGHDR and SFDVKD. CDR3 nucleotide sequence: TGTGCCACCAGTGGAGCAGGGAGCACAGATACGCAGTATTTT. Protein sequence: CATSGAGSTDTQYF.

This clonotype has just a few counts. The chain links TRBV29-1 to TRBJ2-3, with 8 positions matching TRBD2. V gave up 7 bases and J gave up 6 bases; unmatched junction bases: 12. This CDR3 region has 14 residues. The germline gives CDR1 SQVTM, CDR2 ANQGSEA. The CDR3 region is CSGKRGGDLDTQYF. Here the CDR3 DNA reads TGCAGCGGAAAACGGGGGGGCGATTTGGATACGCAGTATTTT.